Shown below are 15 T cell receptor beta chains from a single sample sequenced in a study of blood T cell repertoires in COVID-19. Clones were sequenced by immunoSEQ multiplex PCR, and TCRdb holds only the in-frame ones, with some missing. The sample consists of tens of thousands of clones, about 80% of them appearing once. Sequenced input: peripheral blood. These receptors were obtained from a woman older than 75 with acute or convalescent COVID-19.

The chain combines TRBV30 with TRBJ2-7, with TRBD1 identical over 10 bases. The V and J ends lost 2 bases and 5 bases, in that order; junction bases with no gene match: 9. The germline CDR1 and CDR2 sequences are GTSNPN and SVGIG (reference sequence). This CDR3 has 15 residues. This CDR3 is CAWSFRQGAFDEQYF. Written as DNA, the CDR3 is TGTGCCTGGAGTTTCCGACAGGGGGCATTCGACGAGCAGTACTTC.

The chain is built from TRBV27 and TRBJ2-5, with 13 bases fitting TRBD2. Trimming at V came to 6 bases and at J to 5 bases, leaving 6 bases not matched to a gene. This CDR3 comprises 15 residues. Per the germline V gene, CDR1 is MNHEY and CDR2 is SMNVEV (reference sequence). CDR3 sequence: CASSVLAGGPETQYF. The CDR3 DNA sequence: TGTGCCAGCAGCGTACTAGCGGGAGGGCCGGAGACCCAGTACTTC.

This clone was seen a handful of times. The chain carries TRBV5-6 and TRBJ2-7; maybe TRBD1 (6 bases). There are 16 residues in the CDR3. Germline V CDR1 and CDR2: SGHDT, YYEEEE. V was clipped by 0 bases and J by 5 bases, with 18 bases between them. This CDR3 is CASSLDWGRGSDEQYF. The CDR3 nucleotides read TGTGCCAGCAGCTTGGATTGGGGCAGGGGAAGCGACGAGCAGTACTTC.

This sequence joins TRBV3-1 (or the pseudogene TRBV3-2) and TRBJ2-3; D gene ambiguous. Germline V gene sequence: CDR1 LGHDT, CDR2 YNNKEL (reference sequence). The V and J ends lost 2 bases and 0 bases respectively, with 6 bases between them. The CDR3 contains 14 residues. The CDR3 DNA follows: TGTGCCAGCAGCCAAACTCTCAGCACAGATACGCAGTATTTT. Its translation: CASSQTLSTDTQYF.

The chain combines TRBV15 with TRBJ1-1; the D is unclear. Trimming cost V 0 bases and J 1 base, with 9 bases left between them. The CDR3 totals 15 residues. In germline, CDR1 is LNHNV, CDR2 YYDKDF (reference sequence). The CDR3 protein is CATSRDPGRNTEAFF. CDR3 sequence (DNA): TGTGCCACCAGCAGAGACCCAGGCCGGAACACTGAAGCTTTCTTT.

The chain couples TRBV5-1 to TRBJ1-1, with TRBD1 as a possible D gene (5 bases). The germline V and J ends were trimmed by 3 bases and 1 base, with 13 bases remaining between them. This CDR3 spans 15 amino acids. CDR1 is SGHRS, CDR2 YFSETQ, per germline. The CDR3 spells CASSSRPTGNTEAFF. CDR3 bases: TGCGCCAGCAGCTCCCGACCTACAGGGAACACTGAAGCTTTCTTT.

The rearrangement links TRBV29-1 to TRBJ1-4; 8 positions match TRBD1. CDR3 length equals 12 residues. The ends lost 4 bases at V and 7 bases at J; junction bases unmatched: 2. Germline V CDR1 and CDR2: SQVTM, ANQGSEA. In DNA form, the CDR3 reads TGCAGCGTTGCGACAGGGGTTGAAAAACTGTTTTTT. This gives the protein CSVATGVEKLFF.

CDR3 nucleotides: TGTGCCACCAGCCCAGCCGAGGGAACCCAGTACTTC. Its protein product is CATSPAEGTQYF. V usage is TRBV15 and J usage is TRBJ2-5, with D perhaps TRBD2 (5 bases). The germline V gene has CDR1 LNHNV and CDR2 YYDKDF (reference sequence). V was cut by 5 bases and J by 8 bases, with 12 bases left in between. The CDR3 spans 12 residues.

V is TRBV21-1 and J is TRBJ2-2; whether TRBD1, the table's D call, matches the DNA was not checked. TRBV21-1 is marked as a pseudogene. The CDR3 has 14 amino acids. CDR3 amino acids: CASSKVQGAGELFF. As DNA, the CDR3 is TGTGCCAGCAGCAAAGTCCAGGGCGCCGGGGAGCTGTTTTTT.

The chain combines TRBV10-3 with TRBJ1-3, with D hard to call. V was clipped by 5 bases and J by 0 bases, with 14 bases between them. This CDR3 spans 16 amino acids. CDR1 and CDR2 from the germline V gene are ENHRY and SYGVKD. Written as DNA, the CDR3 is TGTGCCATCAGTCTAAGGCCGGGTGTCTCTGGAAACACCATATATTTT. Its protein product is CAISLRPGVSGNTIYF.

V usage is TRBV4-1 and J usage is TRBJ2-3; 13 bases fit TRBD2. V shed 1 base, J shed 4 bases, and the junction held 14 bases outside the gene matches. The CDR3 sequence is 20 residues long. Looked up from germline, CDR1 is MGHRA and CDR2 is YSYEKL. The CDR3 nucleotides are TGCGCCAGCAGCCAAGCACAACTAGCGGGAGGGCCAATGCCGCCAGATACGCAGTATTTT. Residues: CASSQAQLAGGPMPPDTQYF.

V gene TRBV29-1 combines with J gene TRBJ2-2; 7 positions match TRBD2. J gave up 0 bases and V 7 bases, and 11 bases lay outside the gene matches. The CDR3 spans 16 residues. Per the germline V gene, CDR1 is SQVTM and CDR2 is ANQGSEA. This CDR3 reads CSAAPLLASNTGELFF. CDR3 bases: TGCAGCGCCGCGCCCTTACTAGCGTCGAACACCGGGGAGCTGTTTTTT.

The rearrangement joins TRBV19 to TRBJ2-7; D might be TRBD1 (5 bases). The CDR3 extends over 12 amino acids. CDR1 is LNHDA, CDR2 SQIVND, per germline (reference sequence). The V and J ends lost 6 bases and 6 bases respectively, with 12 bases between them. The CDR3 DNA reads as TGTGCCAGTAGCTACAGGTCGGGCGAGCAGTACTTC. Amino acid sequence: CASSYRSGEQYF.

The rearrangement joins TRBV2 to TRBJ2-7; 9 nucleotides line up with TRBD1. This CDR3 comprises 14 residues. Germline-derived CDR1 and CDR2 are SNHLY and FYNNEI. J was trimmed by 4 bases and V by 4 bases; bases with no gene match: 5. Here the CDR3 DNA reads TGTGCCAGCAGTGGCCACAGGGGGCAGTACGAGCAGTACTTC. Translating gives CASSGHRGQYEQYF.

The rearrangement joins TRBV11-2 to TRBJ2-7; TRBD2 is a possible D gene (5 bases). Germline V gene lookup returns CDR1 SGHAT and CDR2 FQNNGV. The CDR3 has 12 amino acids. Trimming removed 5 bases at V and 9 bases at J, with 14 bases between. The CDR3 DNA is TGTGCCAGCAGCCTGGTAGGGAGAGCGCAGTACTTC. It translates to CASSLVGRAQYF.